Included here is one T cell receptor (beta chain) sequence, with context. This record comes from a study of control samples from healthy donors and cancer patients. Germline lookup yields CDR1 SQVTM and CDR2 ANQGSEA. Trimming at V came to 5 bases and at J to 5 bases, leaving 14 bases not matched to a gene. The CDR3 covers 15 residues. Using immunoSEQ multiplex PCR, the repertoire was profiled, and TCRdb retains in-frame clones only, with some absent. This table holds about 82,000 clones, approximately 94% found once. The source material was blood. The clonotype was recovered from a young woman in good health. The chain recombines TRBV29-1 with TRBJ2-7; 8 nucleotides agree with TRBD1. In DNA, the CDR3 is TGCAGCGTTTCGAATGACAGGGGTCGTCTCGACGAGCAGTACTTC. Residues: CSVSNDRGRLDEQYF.